This T cell receptor (beta chain) was recovered during a study of cytomegalovirus exposure and HLA in healthy donors. At collection, donors were nominally healthy, but unrecorded immune exposures were probable. Notes on the study in general: Overall, about 160 TCR beta chains were annotated as cytomegalovirus-associated. Later on, a genetic analysis was performed. It linked a missense variant in DCLRE1C with V- and J-gene trimming of TCR beta. A later analysis found most CMV-associated TCR beta chains apparently HLA-restricted.

The CDR3 runs to 13 residues. The V gene's germline CDR1 is SGDLS and CDR2 YYNGEE. V shed 3 bases and J shed 6 bases, with 12 bases lying between them. Vbeta (60) and Jbeta (13) primers were used in the PCR. Assay: immunoSEQ multiplex PCR; the TCRdb copy retains only in-frame clones and omits some. The sample carries around 190,000 clones, about 80% recorded once. In regard to this clone: Its antigen remains unidentified.

This clonotype originated in a man between 60 and 75 years old in good health and CMV-seronegative. The chain couples TRBV9 to TRBJ1-2; D unresolved. The sequenced sample consisted of PBMCs. This CDR3 reads CASSALSRDGYTF. The CDR3 nucleotides read TGTGCCAGCAGCGCGCTCTCGAGGGATGGCTACACCTTC. Variable domain in full (rest from reference TRBV9 and TRBJ1-2): DSGVTQTPKHLITATGQRVTLRCSPRSGDLSVYWYQQSLDQGLQFLIQYYNGEERAKGNILERFSAQQFPDLHSELNLSSLELGDSALYFCASSALSRDGYTFGSGTRLTVV.